The clone carrying this T cell receptor (beta chain) has just a few counts. The antigen remains undetermined. Template material for amplifying TCR beta CDR3 regions consisted of RNA transcripts. A set of HTBI primers served as the primers for a first-round RT-PCR of the TCR CDR3. MiXCR, run by TCRdb on the multiplex PCR reads, gives a single entry per CDR3 protein. The sample records 560,000 or so distinct CDR3 sequences, approximately 44% being singletons. The record originates from a study of T cells in Graves' hyperthyroidism and ophthalmopathy. General observations from the study: Blood also held most thyroid clonotypes expanded beyond 0.001.

Sequences were obtained from peripheral blood or thyroid tissue (not recorded which). The source is a woman aged 18-35 years with Graves' hyperthyroidism.

As DNA, the CDR3 is TGTGCCAGCAGCCCGATTCGTGGCTATTCGGGAAACACCATATATTTT. Its translation is CASSPIRGYSGNTIYF. The J gene is TRBJ1-3, the V gene TRBV9, with D unclear. The CDR3 loop spans 16 amino acids. Between the trimmed V and J ends, which lost 4 bases and 4 bases, there was a span of 18 bases. CDR1 and CDR2 from the germline V gene are SGDLS and YYNGEE.